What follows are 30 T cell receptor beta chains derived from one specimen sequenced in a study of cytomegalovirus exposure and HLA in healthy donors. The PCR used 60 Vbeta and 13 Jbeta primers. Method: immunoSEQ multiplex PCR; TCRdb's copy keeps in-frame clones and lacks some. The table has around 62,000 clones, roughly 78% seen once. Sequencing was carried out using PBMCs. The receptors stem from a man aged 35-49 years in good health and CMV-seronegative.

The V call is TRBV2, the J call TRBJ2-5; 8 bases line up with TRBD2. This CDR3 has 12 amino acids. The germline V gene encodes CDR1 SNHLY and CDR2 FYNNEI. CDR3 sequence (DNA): TGTGTGTCTCGGGGGGGCGGGGAGACCCAGTACTTC. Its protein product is CVSRGGGETQYF.

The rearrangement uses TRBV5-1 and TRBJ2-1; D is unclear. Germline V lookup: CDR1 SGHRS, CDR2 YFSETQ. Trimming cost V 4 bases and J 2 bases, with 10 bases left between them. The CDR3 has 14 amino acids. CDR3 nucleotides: TGCGCCAGCAGCCCCGAGGCGGCCTACAATGAGCAGTTCTTC. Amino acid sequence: CASSPEAAYNEQFF.

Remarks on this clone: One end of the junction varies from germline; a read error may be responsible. The CDR3 nucleotides read TGTTCCAGCAGGCATAGCGGGAGGAATAGCACAGATACGCAGTATTTT. As protein: CSSRHSGRNSTDTQYF. The rearrangement uses TRBV7-9 and TRBJ2-3; TRBD2 agrees at 10 bases. From germline, CDR1 is SEHNR and CDR2 FQNEAQ (reference sequence). The CDR3 sequence is 16 residues long.

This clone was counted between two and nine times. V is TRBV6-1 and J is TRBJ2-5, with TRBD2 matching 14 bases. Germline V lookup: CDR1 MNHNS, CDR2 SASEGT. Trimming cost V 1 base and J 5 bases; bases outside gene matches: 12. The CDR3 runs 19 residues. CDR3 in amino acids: CASSEDPGTGLAGGETQYF. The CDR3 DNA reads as TGTGCCAGCAGTGAAGATCCGGGTACAGGACTAGCGGGAGGTGAGACCCAGTACTTC.

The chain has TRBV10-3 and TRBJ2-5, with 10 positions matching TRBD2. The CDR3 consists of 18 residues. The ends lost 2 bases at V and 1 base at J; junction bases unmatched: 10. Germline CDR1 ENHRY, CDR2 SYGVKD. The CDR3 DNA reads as TGTGCCATCAGTGAGGTCCGGCTAGCGGGAGACCCCCAAGAGACCCAGTACTTC. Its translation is CAISEVRLAGDPQETQYF.

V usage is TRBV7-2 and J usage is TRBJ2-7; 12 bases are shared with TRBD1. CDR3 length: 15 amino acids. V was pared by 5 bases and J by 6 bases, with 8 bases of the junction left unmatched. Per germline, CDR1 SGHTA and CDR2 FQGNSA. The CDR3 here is CASSPTGTGGGEQYF. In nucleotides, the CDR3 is TGTGCCAGCAGCCCAACCGGGACAGGGGGCGGCGAGCAGTACTTC.

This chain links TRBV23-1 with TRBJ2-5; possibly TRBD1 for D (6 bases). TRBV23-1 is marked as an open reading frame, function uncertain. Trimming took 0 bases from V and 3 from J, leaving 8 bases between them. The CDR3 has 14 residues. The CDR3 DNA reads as TGCGCCAGCAGTCAATCATCAGGGGAAGAGACCCAGTACTTC. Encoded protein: CASSQSSGEETQYF.

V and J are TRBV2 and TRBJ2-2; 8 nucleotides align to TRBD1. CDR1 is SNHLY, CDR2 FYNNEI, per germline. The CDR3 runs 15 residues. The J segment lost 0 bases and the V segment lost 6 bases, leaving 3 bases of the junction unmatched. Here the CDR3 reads CASRETGANTGELFF. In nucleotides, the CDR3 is TGTGCCAGCAGGGAGACAGGGGCGAACACCGGGGAGCTGTTTTTT. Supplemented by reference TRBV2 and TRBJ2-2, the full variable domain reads EPEVTQTPSHQVTQMGQEVILRCVPISNHLYFYWYRQILGQKVEFLVSFYNNEISEKSEIFDDQFSVERPDGSNFTLKIRSTKLEDSAMYFCASRETGANTGELFFGEGSRLTVL.

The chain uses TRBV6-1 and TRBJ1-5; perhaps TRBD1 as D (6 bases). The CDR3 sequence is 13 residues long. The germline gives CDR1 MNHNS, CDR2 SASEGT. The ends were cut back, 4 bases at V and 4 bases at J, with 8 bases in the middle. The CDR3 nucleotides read TGTGCCAGCAGTGGTGGACAGAATCAGCCCCAGCATTTT. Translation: CASSGGQNQPQHF.

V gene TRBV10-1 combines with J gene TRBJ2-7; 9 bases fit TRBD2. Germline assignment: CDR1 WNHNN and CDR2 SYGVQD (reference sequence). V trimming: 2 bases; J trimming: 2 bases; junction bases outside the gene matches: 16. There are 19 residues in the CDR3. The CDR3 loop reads CASSEPSKQLAGITYEQYF. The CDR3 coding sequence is TGCGCCAGCAGTGAGCCTTCGAAGCAGCTAGCGGGGATCACCTACGAGCAGTACTTC.

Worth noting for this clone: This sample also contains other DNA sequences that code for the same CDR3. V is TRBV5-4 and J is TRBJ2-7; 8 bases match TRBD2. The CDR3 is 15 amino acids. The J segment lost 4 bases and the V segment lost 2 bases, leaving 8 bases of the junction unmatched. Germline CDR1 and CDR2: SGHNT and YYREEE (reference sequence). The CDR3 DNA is TGTGCCAGCAGCTTAGGAGGGCGGGGGGCTTACGAGCAGTACTTC. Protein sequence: CASSLGGRGAYEQYF.

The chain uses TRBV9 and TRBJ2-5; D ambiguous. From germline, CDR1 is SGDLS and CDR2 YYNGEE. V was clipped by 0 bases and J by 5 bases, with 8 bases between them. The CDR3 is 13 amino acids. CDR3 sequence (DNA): TGTGCCAGCAGCGTAGTAGCTGGGGAGACCCAGTACTTC. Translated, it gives CASSVVAGETQYF. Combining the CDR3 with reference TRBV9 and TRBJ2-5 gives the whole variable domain DSGVTQTPKHLITATGQRVTLRCSPRSGDLSVYWYQQSLDQGLQFLIQYYNGEERAKGNILERFSAQQFPDLHSELNLSSLELGDSALYFCASSVVAGETQYFGPGTRLLVL.

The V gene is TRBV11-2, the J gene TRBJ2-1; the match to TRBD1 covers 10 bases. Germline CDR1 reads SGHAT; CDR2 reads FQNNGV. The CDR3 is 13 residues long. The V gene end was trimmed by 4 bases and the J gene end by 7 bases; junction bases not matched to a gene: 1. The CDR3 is CASSSDRGNEQFF. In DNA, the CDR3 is TGTGCCAGCAGCTCGGACAGGGGGAATGAGCAGTTCTTC.

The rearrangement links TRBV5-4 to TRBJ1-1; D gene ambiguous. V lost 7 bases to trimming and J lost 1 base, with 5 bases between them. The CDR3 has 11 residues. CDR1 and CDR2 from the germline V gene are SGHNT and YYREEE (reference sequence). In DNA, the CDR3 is TGTGCCAGCCGAGGGAACACTGAAGCTTTCTTT. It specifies CASRGNTEAFF.

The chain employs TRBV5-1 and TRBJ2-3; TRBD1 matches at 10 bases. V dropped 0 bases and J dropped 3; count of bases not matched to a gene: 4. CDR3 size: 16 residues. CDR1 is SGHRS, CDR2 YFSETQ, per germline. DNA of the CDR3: TGCGCCAGCAGCTTGGCCCTGGACAGGGGGACAGATACGCAGTATTTT. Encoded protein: CASSLALDRGTDTQYF. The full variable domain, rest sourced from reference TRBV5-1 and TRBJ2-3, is KAGVTQTPRYLIKTRGQQVTLSCSPISGHRSVSWYQQTPGQGLQFLFEYFSETQRNKGNFPGRFSGRQFSNSRSEMNVSTLELGDSALYLCASSLALDRGTDTQYFGPGTRLTVL.

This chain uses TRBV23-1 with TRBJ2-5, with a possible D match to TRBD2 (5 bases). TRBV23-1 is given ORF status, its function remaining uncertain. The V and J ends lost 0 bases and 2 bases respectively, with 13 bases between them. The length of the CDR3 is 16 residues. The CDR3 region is CASSQSREWQQETQYF. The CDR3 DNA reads TGCGCCAGCAGTCAATCGAGGGAGTGGCAGCAAGAGACCCAGTACTTC.

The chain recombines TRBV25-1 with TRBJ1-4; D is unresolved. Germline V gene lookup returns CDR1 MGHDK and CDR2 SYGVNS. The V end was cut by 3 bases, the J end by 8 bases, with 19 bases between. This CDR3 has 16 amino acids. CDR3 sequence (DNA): TGTGCCAGCAGTGATGGGCTGGATCCTAAAGGAGAAAAACTGTTTTTT. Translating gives CASSDGLDPKGEKLFF.

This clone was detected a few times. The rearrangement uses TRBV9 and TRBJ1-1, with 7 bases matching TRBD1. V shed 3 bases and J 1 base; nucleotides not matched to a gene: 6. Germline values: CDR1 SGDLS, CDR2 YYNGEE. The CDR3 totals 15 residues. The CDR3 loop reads CASSALGGRNTEAFF. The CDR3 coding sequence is TGTGCCAGCAGCGCCTTAGGGGGCAGGAACACTGAAGCTTTCTTT.

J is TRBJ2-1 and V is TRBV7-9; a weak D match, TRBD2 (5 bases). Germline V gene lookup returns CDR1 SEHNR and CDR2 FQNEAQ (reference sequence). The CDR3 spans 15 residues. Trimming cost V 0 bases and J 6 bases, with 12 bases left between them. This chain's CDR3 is CASSLAPPGFNEQFF. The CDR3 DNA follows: TGTGCCAGCAGCTTAGCCCCACCGGGATTCAATGAGCAGTTCTTC.

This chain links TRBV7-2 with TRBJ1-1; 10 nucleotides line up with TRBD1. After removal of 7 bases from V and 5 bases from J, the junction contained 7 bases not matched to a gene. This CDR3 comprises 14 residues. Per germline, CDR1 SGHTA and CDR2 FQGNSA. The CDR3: CASTDRGRGTEAFF. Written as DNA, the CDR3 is TGTGCCAGCACGGACAGGGGGAGAGGGACTGAAGCTTTCTTT.

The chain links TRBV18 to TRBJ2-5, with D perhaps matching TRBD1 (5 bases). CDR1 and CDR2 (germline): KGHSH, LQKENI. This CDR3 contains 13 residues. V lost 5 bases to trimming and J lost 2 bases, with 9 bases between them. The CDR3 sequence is CASSLRGQETQYF. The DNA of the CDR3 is TGTGCCAGCTCATTAAGGGGACAAGAGACCCAGTACTTC.

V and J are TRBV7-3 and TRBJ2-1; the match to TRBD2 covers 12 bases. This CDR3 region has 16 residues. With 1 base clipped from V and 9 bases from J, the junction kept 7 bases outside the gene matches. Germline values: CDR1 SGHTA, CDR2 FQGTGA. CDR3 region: CASSLNPSGGAGEQFF. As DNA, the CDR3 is TGTGCCAGCAGCTTAAACCCTAGCGGGGGGGCCGGTGAGCAGTTCTTC. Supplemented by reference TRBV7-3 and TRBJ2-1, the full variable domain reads GAGVSQTPSNKVTEKGKYVELRCDPISGHTALYWYRQSLGQGPEFLIYFQGTGAADDSGLPNDRFFAVRPEGSVSTLKIQRTERGDSAVYLCASSLNPSGGAGEQFFGPGTRLTVL.

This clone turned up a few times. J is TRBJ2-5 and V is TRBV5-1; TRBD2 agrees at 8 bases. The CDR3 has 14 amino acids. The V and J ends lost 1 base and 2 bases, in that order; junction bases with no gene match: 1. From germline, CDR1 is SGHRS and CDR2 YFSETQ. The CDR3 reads CASSLSGGQETQYF. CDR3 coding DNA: TGCGCCAGCAGCTTGTCGGGGGGGCAAGAGACCCAGTACTTC.

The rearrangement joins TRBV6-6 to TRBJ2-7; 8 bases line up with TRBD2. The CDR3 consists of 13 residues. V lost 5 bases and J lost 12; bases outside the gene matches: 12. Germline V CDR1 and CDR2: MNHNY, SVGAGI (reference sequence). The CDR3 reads CASSLLTGGLLYF. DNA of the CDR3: TGTGCCAGCAGTCTTCTAACGGGAGGGCTCTTGTACTTC.

CDR3 region: CASSLFVSGYGHTQYF. The CDR3 DNA follows: TGTGCCAGCAGTCTCTTTGTGAGCGGGTACGGGCATACGCAGTATTTT. The chain joins TRBV25-1 to TRBJ2-3, with D possibly TRBD2 on 6 matching bases. V was clipped by 5 bases and J by 7 bases, with 22 bases between them. The germline V gene encodes CDR1 MGHDK and CDR2 SYGVNS. The CDR3 runs 16 residues. Full variable domain (rest looked up from reference TRBV25-1 and TRBJ2-3): EADIYQTPRYLVIGTGKKITLECSQTMGHDKMYWYQQDPGMELHLIHYSYGVNSTEKGDLSSESTVSRIRTEHFPLTLESARPSHTSQYLCASSLFVSGYGHTQYFGPGTRLTVL.

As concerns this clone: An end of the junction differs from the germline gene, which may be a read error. DNA for the CDR3: TGTGCCAGCTCTCCTGGCGGCTCAGACACGCAGTATTTT. This translates into CASSPGGSDTQYF. The gene calls are TRBV18 and TRBJ2-3; D unresolved. Germline CDR1 and CDR2: KGHSH and LQKENI. CDR3 length equals 13 residues.

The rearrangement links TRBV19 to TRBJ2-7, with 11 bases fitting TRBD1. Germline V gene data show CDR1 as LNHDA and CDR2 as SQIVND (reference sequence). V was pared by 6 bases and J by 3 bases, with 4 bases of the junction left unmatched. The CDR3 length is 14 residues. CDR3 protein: CASSPGTGGYEQYF. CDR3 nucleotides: TGTGCCAGTAGCCCCGGGACAGGGGGCTACGAGCAGTACTTC.

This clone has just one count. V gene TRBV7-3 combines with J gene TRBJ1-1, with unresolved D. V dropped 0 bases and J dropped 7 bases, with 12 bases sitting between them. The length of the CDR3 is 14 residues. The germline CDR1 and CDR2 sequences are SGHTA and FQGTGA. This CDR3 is CASSLTPGSVEAFF. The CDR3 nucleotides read TGTGCCAGCAGCTTAACTCCGGGATCGGTTGAAGCTTTCTTT.

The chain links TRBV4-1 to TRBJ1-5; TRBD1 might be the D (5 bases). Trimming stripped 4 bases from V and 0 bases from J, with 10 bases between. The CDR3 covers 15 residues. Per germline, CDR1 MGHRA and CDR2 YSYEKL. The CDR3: CASSRTDSSNQPQHF. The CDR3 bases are TGCGCCAGCAGCCGAACAGACAGTAGCAATCAGCCCCAGCATTTT.

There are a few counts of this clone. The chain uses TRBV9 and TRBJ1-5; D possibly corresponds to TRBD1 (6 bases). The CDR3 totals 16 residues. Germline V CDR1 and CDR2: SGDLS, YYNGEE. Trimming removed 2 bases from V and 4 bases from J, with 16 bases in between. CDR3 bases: TGTGCCAGCAGCGTGGGGGCCGGGACGGGAAATCAGCCCCAGCATTTT. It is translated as CASSVGAGTGNQPQHF. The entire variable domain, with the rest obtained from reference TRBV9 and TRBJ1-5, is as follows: DSGVTQTPKHLITATGQRVTLRCSPRSGDLSVYWYQQSLDQGLQFLIQYYNGEERAKGNILERFSAQQFPDLHSELNLSSLELGDSALYFCASSVGAGTGNQPQHFGDGTRLSIL.